This T cell receptor beta chain was documented in a study of shared clonotypes between healthy human individuals. The germline gives CDR1 SQVTM, CDR2 ANQGSEA. This CDR3 region has 14 residues. Trimming took 6 bases from V and 0 from J, leaving 15 bases between them. Assay: immunoSEQ multiplex PCR; the TCRdb copy retains only in-frame clones and omits some. The sample consists of a few hundred thousand clones, 95% to 97% of them appearing once. Material for sequencing was memory CD8+ T cells sorted from blood. Subset noted: CD45RO+ cells pooled with CCR7-negative TemRA cells. The V gene is TRBV29-1, the J gene TRBJ2-7, with TRBD1 as a possible D gene (6 bases). The sequence derives from a man aged 30 to 39 in good health. The DNA of the CDR3 is TGCAGCGTCCCCCGGGACACCATCTCCTACGAGCAGTACTTC. Its translation is CSVPRDTISYEQYF.